The subject of this entry is one T cell receptor beta chain. The data are from a study of blood T cell repertoires in COVID-19. The CDR3 contains 15 residues. The V and J ends lost 6 bases and 1 base, in that order; junction bases with no gene match: 6. Germline CDR1 reads LNHDA; CDR2 reads SQIVND (reference sequence). Libraries were prepared by immunoSEQ multiplex PCR; TCRdb keeps only in-frame clonotypes and omits some of them. The sample comprises under 250,000 clones, 80% to 90% of which are singletons, and approximately 0.7% rests with the top ten. This TCR derives from a man aged 35-49 years with acute or convalescent COVID-19. Input material: peripheral blood. The V call is TRBV19, the J call TRBJ2-3, with 8 positions matching TRBD2. The DNA of the CDR3 is TGTGCCAGTAGCCGGGGGGGGCCGCGCACAGATACGCAGTATTTT. Its translation is CASSRGGPRTDTQYF.